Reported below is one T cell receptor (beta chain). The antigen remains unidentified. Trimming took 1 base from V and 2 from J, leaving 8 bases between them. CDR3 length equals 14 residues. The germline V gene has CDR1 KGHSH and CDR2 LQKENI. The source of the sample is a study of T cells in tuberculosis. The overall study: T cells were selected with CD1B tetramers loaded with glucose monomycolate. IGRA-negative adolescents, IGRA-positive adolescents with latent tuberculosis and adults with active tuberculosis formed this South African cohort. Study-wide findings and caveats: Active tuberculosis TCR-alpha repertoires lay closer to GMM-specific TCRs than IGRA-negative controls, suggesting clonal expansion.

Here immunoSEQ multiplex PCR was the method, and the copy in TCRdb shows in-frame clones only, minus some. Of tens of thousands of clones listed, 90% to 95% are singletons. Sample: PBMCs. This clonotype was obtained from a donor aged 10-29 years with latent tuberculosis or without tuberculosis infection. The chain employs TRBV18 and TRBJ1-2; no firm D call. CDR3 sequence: CASSPQYSNYGYTF. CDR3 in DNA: TGTGCCAGCTCACCACAGTACAGCAACTATGGCTACACCTTC.